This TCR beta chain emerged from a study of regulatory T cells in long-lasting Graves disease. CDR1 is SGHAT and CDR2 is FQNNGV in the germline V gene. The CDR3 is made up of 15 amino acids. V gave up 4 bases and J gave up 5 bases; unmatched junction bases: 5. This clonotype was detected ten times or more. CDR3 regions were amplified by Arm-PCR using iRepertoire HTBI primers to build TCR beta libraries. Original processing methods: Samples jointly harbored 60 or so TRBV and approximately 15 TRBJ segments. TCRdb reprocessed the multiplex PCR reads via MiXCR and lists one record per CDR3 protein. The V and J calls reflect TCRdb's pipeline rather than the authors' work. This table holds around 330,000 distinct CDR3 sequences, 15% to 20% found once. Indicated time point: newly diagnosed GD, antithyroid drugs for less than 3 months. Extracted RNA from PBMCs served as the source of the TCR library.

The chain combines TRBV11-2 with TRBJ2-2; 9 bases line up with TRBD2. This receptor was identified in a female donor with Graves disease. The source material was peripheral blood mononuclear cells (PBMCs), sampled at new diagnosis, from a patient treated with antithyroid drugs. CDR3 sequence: CASSSRLAETGELFF. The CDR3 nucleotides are TGTGCCAGCAGCTCCAGACTAGCGGAGACCGGGGAGCTGTTTTTT. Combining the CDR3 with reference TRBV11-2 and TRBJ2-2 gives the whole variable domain EAGVAQSPRYKIIEKRQSVAFWCNPISGHATLYWYQQILGQGPKLLIQFQNNGVVDDSQLPKDRFSAERLKGVDSTLKIQPAKLEDSAVYLCASSSRLAETGELFFGEGSRLTVL.